This T cell receptor beta chain was recorded in a study of glioma-infiltrating T cells after dendritic cell vaccination. Study as a whole: Glioblastoma patients came from Phase I and II dendritic cell vaccination trials. Treatment, given 2003 to 2012, was autologous tumor lysate-pulsed dendritic cell vaccination.

Study-wide results and limits: Longer survival after dendritic cell vaccination followed higher pretreatment TIL content.

Only in-frame clones appear in the TCRdb table, and some are missing; sequencing was by immunoSEQ multiplex PCR. This table holds about 90,000 clones, around 85% found once. Concerning this clone: The antigen is undetermined.

The length of the CDR3 is 16 residues. Material: blood, obtained before dendritic cell vaccination. The receptor comes from a human donor with glioblastoma. The chain combines TRBV21-1 with TRBJ2-1; the table calls TRBD2, which could not be checked here. TRBV21-1 constitutes a pseudogene. As DNA, the CDR3 is TGTGCCAGCAGCCTCGAGGGGGGGGCCCACTACAATGAGCAGTTCTTC. Protein sequence: CASSLEGGAHYNEQFF.